These T cell receptor beta chains were read from a single sample in a study of T-cell reconstitution after alpha-beta-depleted transplantation in children. TCRdb reanalysed the PCR reads using MiXCR and keeps one entry per CDR3 protein. The data show 500,000 or so distinct CDR3 sequences, with roughly 11% seen just once and approximately 15% held by the top ten. Sequenced material: PBMCs, mostly from graft donor cells, taken 180 days after TCRalphabeta/CD19-depleted stem cell transplant. Every receptor here comes from a female patient aged 2-10 years who had a stem cell transplant for aplastic anemia, so the T cells may come from the graft donor. CDR3s include the opening cysteine and the closing phenylalanine or tryptophan. The D gene is left open where the match is weak. Size is stated for part of the rows, as once, few or many counts, or as a class when the clone is expanded.

>many|TRBJ2-2|TRBV13|-
CASSLGLPHGGELFF
TGTGCCAGCAGCTTAGGGCTACCCCACGGCGGGGAGCTGTTTTTT
>few|TRBJ2-1|TRBV14|TRBD2
CASSQVQGLAGRSEQFF
TGTGCCAGCAGCCAAGTTCAGGGACTAGCGGGTAGGAGTGAGCAGTTCTTC
>-|TRBJ2-1|TRBV6-5|TRBD1
CASSYGTGGTEQFF
TGTGCCAGCAGTTACGGGACAGGGGGCACTGAGCAGTTCTTC
>-|TRBJ2-3|TRBV27|TRBD2
CASSSIVLAGAGTDTQYF
TGTGCCAGCAGTTCTATCGTTCTAGCGGGAGCTGGCACAGATACGCAGTATTTT
>-|TRBJ2-2|TRBV20-1|TRBD1
CSARTGWYNTGELFF
TGCAGTGCTAGGACAGGGTGGTACAACACCGGGGAGCTGTTTTTT
>-|TRBJ2-4|TRBV27|TRBD1
CASRDRASNIQYF
TGTGCCAGCAGAGACAGGGCCTCAAACATTCAGTACTTC
>few|TRBJ2-1|TRBV5-1|-
CASSLRRELRYNEQFF
TGCGCCAGCAGCTTGAGGCGGGAATTAAGGTACAATGAGCAGTTCTTC
>many|TRBJ2-5|TRBV5-5|TRBD1
CASSLAAGGETQYF
TGTGCCAGCAGCTTGGCTGCAGGGGGCGAGACCCAGTACTTC
>few|TRBJ2-5|TRBV5-4|-
CASSLEASQETQYF
TGTGCCAGCAGCTTGGAGGCTAGTCAAGAGACCCAGTACTTC
>many|TRBJ2-1|TRBV5-1|-
CASSLTSRSSYNEQFF
TGCGCCAGCAGCTTGACGAGCAGAAGCTCCTACAATGAGCAGTTCTTC
>few|TRBJ1-5|TRBV28|-
CASSFFTNQPQHF
TGTGCCAGCAGTTTTTTCACCAATCAGCCCCAGCATTTT
>-|TRBJ1-3|TRBV4-1|-
CASSQEKKGFWWHYSGTSGNTIYF
TGCGCCAGCAGCCAAGAGAAAAAAGGTTTCTGGTGGCACTATAGTGGGACCTCTGGAAACACCATATATTTT
>-|TRBJ2-1|TRBV11-1|TRBD2
CASSPFPAGRANNEQFF
TGTGCCAGCAGCCCCTTTCCCGCCGGGAGGGCAAACAATGAGCAGTTCTTC
>few|TRBJ2-2|TRBV20-1|-
CSASLRNTGELFF
TGCAGTGCTAGCCTCCGGAACACCGGGGAGCTGTTTTTT